This T cell receptor beta chain was identified during a study of shared clonotypes between healthy human individuals. The donors, all of them Caucasian adults, lived in Nashville, Tennessee. TCRdb keeps only in-frame clones here, not all; method: immunoSEQ multiplex PCR. There are more than 2 million clones in the sample; 90% to 95% occur only once, and under 0.15% lies in the top ten. The ends lost 4 bases at V and 12 bases at J; junction bases unmatched: 13. Germline V gene sequence: CDR1 MNHEY, CDR2 SVGAGI. This CDR3 region has 15 residues. The sample taken for sequencing was naive CD4+ T cells sorted from blood. This sample's subset: CD45RA+ positively selected. The V and J genes are TRBV6-5 and TRBJ2-1, with TRBD2 matching 9 bases. The receptor was derived from a man aged 18-30 years in good health. The CDR3 loop reads CASSLAGALQATQFF. The CDR3 DNA is TGTGCCAGCAGTTTAGCGGGAGCCCTTCAGGCGACGCAGTTCTTC.